One sample yielded the 29 T cell receptor beta chains listed below, sequenced in a study of blood T cell repertoires in COVID-19. Sequenced by immunoSEQ multiplex PCR; TCRdb stores in-frame clones only, minus some. This sample has 290,000 or so clones; around 87% occur once, and the top ten carry around 1.2%. Specimen: peripheral blood. These receptors originate from a man aged 70-80 years with acute or convalescent COVID-19.

Note on this clone: This may be a read error, as it is one base from a much larger clone. V gene TRBV5-1 combines with J gene TRBJ1-2; 7 nucleotides agree with TRBD1. CDR1 is SGHRS and CDR2 is YFSETQ in the germline V gene. CDR3 length equals 13 residues. After removal of 4 bases from V and 2 bases from J, the junction contained 2 bases not matched to a gene. CDR3 loop: CASSPGQNYGYTF. The CDR3 nucleotides read TGCGCCAGCAGCCCGGGACAGAACTATGGCTACACCTTC.

The J gene is TRBJ1-3, the V gene TRBV2; D possibly corresponds to TRBD1 (5 bases). V lost 5 bases to trimming and J lost 0 bases, with 11 bases between them. From germline, CDR1 is SNHLY and CDR2 FYNNEI. The CDR3 is 15 residues long. DNA of the CDR3: TGTGCCAGCAGTCGTACAGGTTCCTCTGGAAACACCATATATTTT. Translation: CASSRTGSSGNTIYF.

The chain links TRBV28 to TRBJ1-2, with D perhaps TRBD1 (5 bases). In germline, CDR1 is MDHEN, CDR2 SYDVKM. The CDR3 spans 13 residues. Trimming took 3 bases from V and 7 from J, leaving 12 bases between them. The CDR3 sequence is CASSLGGASGYTF. The DNA of the CDR3 is TGTGCCAGCAGTTTGGGAGGGGCGTCTGGCTACACCTTC.

J is TRBJ2-1 and V is TRBV25-1; D is undetermined. V lost 1 base, J lost 5 bases, and 9 bases lay in between. This CDR3 has 14 residues. CDR1 MGHDK and CDR2 SYGVNS come from the germline V gene. CDR3 coding DNA: TGTGCCAGCAGTGAATCGGGTTCTAACAATGAGCAGTTCTTC. Translated: CASSESGSNNEQFF.

This clone has ten or more counts. The chain carries TRBV4-1 and TRBJ1-2; TRBD1 aligns across 7 bases. Germline values: CDR1 MGHRA, CDR2 YSYEKL. J lost 4 bases, V lost 4 bases, and 6 bases had no gene match. CDR3 length: 14 residues. The CDR3 protein is CASSPRTGGYGYTF. CDR3 bases: TGCGCCAGCAGCCCCCGGACAGGAGGCTATGGCTACACCTTC.

This chain's CDR3 is CASSLDGREAETQYF. CDR3 nucleotides: TGCGCCAGCAGCTTGGATGGCAGGGAGGCAGAGACCCAGTACTTC. V and J are TRBV5-1 and TRBJ2-5, with a weak D call TRBD2 (6 bases). Trimming cost V 0 bases and J 4 bases, with 13 bases left between them. The V gene's germline CDR1 is SGHRS and CDR2 YFSETQ. The CDR3 has 15 amino acids.

V and J are TRBV7-8 and TRBJ1-5, with TRBD1 as a possible D gene (5 bases). This CDR3 has 17 residues. The germline V gene has CDR1 SGHVS and CDR2 FQNEAQ. Trimming left V 0 bases short and J 1 base short, with 13 bases between. In DNA, the CDR3 is TGTGCCAGCAGCTTAGCAGGAGGGGACGGGAGCAATCAGCCCCAGCATTTT. Translating gives CASSLAGGDGSNQPQHF.

The V call is TRBV28, the J call TRBJ2-7, with a weak D call TRBD2 (6 bases). The V gene lost 7 bases and the J gene lost 4 bases, with 17 bases spanning the gap. The CDR3 sequence is 14 residues long. CDR1 is MDHEN, CDR2 SYDVKM, per germline. The CDR3, as DNA: TGTGCCAGCACTGGCCTATCGGGGGATTACGAGCAGTACTTC. This sequence encodes CASTGLSGDYEQYF.

The chain combines TRBV19 with TRBJ2-3; TRBD2 agrees at 7 bases. The CDR3 runs 15 residues. V lost 6 bases and J lost 1; bases outside the gene matches: 7. Germline-derived CDR1 and CDR2 are LNHDA and SQIVND (reference sequence). The CDR3 DNA follows: TGTGCCAGTAGCGTACTAGCGAGCGGCACAGATACGCAGTATTTT. It codes for CASSVLASGTDTQYF.

The V call is TRBV4-1, the J call TRBJ2-7; 7 bases align to TRBD1. Germline-derived CDR1 and CDR2 are MGHRA and YSYEKL. The J segment lost 4 bases and the V segment lost 0 bases, leaving 9 bases of the junction unmatched. The CDR3 contains 16 residues. Written as DNA, the CDR3 is TGCGCCAGCAGCCAAGAACTACAGGGGTGGGCTTACGAGCAGTACTTC. Protein: CASSQELQGWAYEQYF.

The chain is built from TRBV2 and TRBJ2-3; possible D gene TRBD1, 6 bases. V lost 5 bases and J 5 bases, leaving 11 bases between the germline ends. Germline V gene lookup returns CDR1 SNHLY and CDR2 FYNNEI. The CDR3 consists of 13 residues. CDR3: CASSTRGGDTQYF. In DNA form, the CDR3 reads TGTGCCAGCAGTACCCGAGGGGGAGATACGCAGTATTTT.

This clone was seen only a few times. The chain joins TRBV7-2 to TRBJ1-1; D is undetermined. Deletions cut 1 base from V and 3 bases from J, with 6 bases between. This CDR3 region has 13 residues. Germline CDR1 reads SGHTA; CDR2 reads FQGNSA. This chain's CDR3 is CASSLELYTEAFF. The DNA of the CDR3 is TGTGCCAGCAGCTTAGAACTGTACACTGAAGCTTTCTTT. The variable domain in full, completed from reference TRBV7-2 and TRBJ1-1, reads GAGVSQSPSNKVTEKGKDVELRCDPISGHTALYWYRQSLGQGLEFLIYFQGNSAPDKSGLPSDRFSAERTGGSVSTLTIQRTQQEDSAVYLCASSLELYTEAFFGQGTRLTVV.

The sample holds one count of this clone. The chain carries TRBV6-5 and TRBJ1-1; 7 nucleotides agree with TRBD1. V dropped 4 bases and J dropped 1; count of bases not matched to a gene: 3. The length of the CDR3 is 14 residues. Germline V gives CDR1 MNHEY, CDR2 SVGAGI. CDR3: CASSSQGWNTEAFF. Written as DNA, the CDR3 is TGTGCCAGCAGTTCACAGGGGTGGAACACTGAAGCTTTCTTT.

J is TRBJ2-1 and V is TRBV18; TRBD2 agrees at 9 bases. V was pared by 2 bases and J by 3 bases, with 8 bases of the junction left unmatched. Per germline, CDR1 KGHSH and CDR2 LQKENI. This CDR3 has 17 residues. CDR3 DNA sequence: TGTGCCAGCTCACCATATGGCGGGAGGGACGACTACAATGAGCAGTTCTTC. It specifies CASSPYGGRDDYNEQFF. The whole variable domain, remainder taken from reference TRBV18 and TRBJ2-1, is NAGVMQNPRHLVRRRGQEARLRCSPMKGHSHVYWYRQLPEEGLKFMVYLQKENIIDESGMPKERFSAEFPKEGPSILRIQQVVRGDSAAYFCASSPYGGRDDYNEQFFGPGTRLTVL.

V usage is TRBV6-2 or TRBV6-3 and J usage is TRBJ1-5, with TRBD1 matching over 7 bases. Germline loops: CDR1 MNHEY, CDR2 SVGEGT. The CDR3 length is 14 residues. V lost 6 bases, J lost 7 bases, and 9 bases stayed unmatched. This chain's CDR3 is CASSFTGVEQPQHF. DNA of the CDR3: TGTGCCAGCAGCTTCACAGGGGTTGAGCAGCCCCAGCATTTT.

This sequence joins TRBV18 and TRBJ2-7, with 11 bases aligning to TRBD1. The CDR3 has 16 residues. V was pared by 2 bases and J by 9 bases, with 12 bases of the junction left unmatched. In germline, CDR1 is KGHSH, CDR2 LQKENI. The chain's CDR3 is CASSPNSGTGGISQYF. CDR3 bases: TGTGCCAGCTCACCAAACTCAGGGACAGGGGGTATATCGCAGTACTTC.

This clone was seen once. V usage is TRBV4-3 and J usage is TRBJ2-3, with 12 positions matching TRBD2. Germline values: CDR1 LGHNA, CDR2 YSLEER. The length of the CDR3 is 17 residues. V lost 2 bases, J lost 0 bases, and 3 bases stayed unmatched. The CDR3 sequence is CASSQFLAGGSTDTQYF. In DNA, the CDR3 is TGCGCCAGCAGCCAATTCCTAGCGGGGGGGAGCACAGATACGCAGTATTTT.

This clone appeared once. The V gene is TRBV4-1, the J gene TRBJ2-7; TRBD2 aligns across 12 bases. In germline, CDR1 is MGHRA, CDR2 YSYEKL. The CDR3 loop spans 16 amino acids. After removal of 4 bases from V and 4 bases from J, the junction contained 8 bases not matched to a gene. CDR3 nucleotides: TGCGCCAGCAGCCTAACCCCTAGCGGGAGGGTTTACGAGCAGTACTTC. As protein: CASSLTPSGRVYEQYF.

The chain is built from TRBV7-9 and TRBJ2-7; 9 bases fit TRBD2. Germline-derived CDR1 and CDR2 are SEHNR and FQNEAQ (reference sequence). Unmatched junction bases numbered 13, after V lost 5 bases and J lost 5 bases. This CDR3 region has 16 residues. DNA of the CDR3: TGTGCCAGCAGCAATCCCCAGGCGGGAGGGCCCAACGAGCAGTACTTC. This gives the protein CASSNPQAGGPNEQYF.

The rearrangement joins TRBV14 to TRBJ2-1, with 8 bases fitting TRBD2. Germline CDR1 reads SGHDN; CDR2 reads FVKESK. V lost 0 bases to trimming and J lost 3 bases; unmatched junction nucleotides: 10. This CDR3 region has 18 residues. This chain's CDR3 is CASSQDRGGRAIYNEQFF. The CDR3, as DNA: TGTGCCAGCAGCCAAGATCGCGGGGGGCGCGCGATCTACAATGAGCAGTTCTTC. The whole variable domain, filled in from reference TRBV14 and TRBJ2-1, reads EAGVTQFPSHSVIEKGQTVTLRCDPISGHDNLYWYRRVMGKEIKFLLHFVKESKQDESGMPNNRFLAERTGGTYSTLKVQPAELEDSGVYFCASSQDRGGRAIYNEQFFGPGTRLTVL.

The chain joins TRBV18 to TRBJ2-2; a possible D gene is TRBD2 (5 bases). The V end lost 1 base, the J end lost 5 bases, and 11 bases lay between the germline ends. Germline V CDR1 and CDR2: KGHSH, LQKENI. This CDR3 has 15 residues. The CDR3 loop reads CASSPRRVETGELFF. CDR3 bases: TGTGCCAGCTCACCACGGCGGGTGGAGACCGGGGAGCTGTTTTTT.

The rearrangement joins TRBV5-5 to TRBJ1-2, with 11 bases fitting TRBD1. The CDR3 has 17 residues. Germline values: CDR1 SGHKS, CDR2 YYEKEE (reference sequence). Trimming took 3 bases from V and 5 from J; bases not matched to a gene: 12. In nucleotides, the CDR3 is TGTGCCAGCAGCTCACTAGGACAGGGGGCTTTAGGGTATGGCTACACCTTC. This encodes CASSSLGQGALGYGYTF.

This chain uses TRBV11-2 with TRBJ2-1, with D possibly matching TRBD1 (5 bases). Germline CDR1 and CDR2: SGHAT and FQNNGV. This CDR3 is 13 amino acids long. V was cut by 5 bases and J by 8 bases, with 13 bases left in between. The CDR3 sequence: CASSRRQSDEQFF. CDR3 DNA: TGTGCCAGCAGCAGACGACAGTCCGATGAGCAGTTCTTC.

This chain joins TRBV4-2 and TRBJ2-7; weak D call: TRBD2 (6 bases). Trimming stripped 0 bases from V and 0 bases from J, with 15 bases between. The CDR3 runs to 17 residues. The germline gives CDR1 LGHNA, CDR2 YNFKEQ. CDR3 DNA: TGTGCCAGCAGCCAAGAGGAGGGGCGGAGAAGCTCCTACGAGCAGTACTTC. It translates to CASSQEEGRRSSYEQYF.

For the CDR3, the DNA is TGTGCCAGCAGCTTAGGGGACAGGAGCACAGATACGCAGTATTTT. Translating it yields CASSLGDRSTDTQYF. The chain employs TRBV7-9 and TRBJ2-3; 8 bases agree with TRBD1. This CDR3 has 15 residues. Trimming at V came to 1 base and at J to 0 bases, leaving 0 bases not matched to a gene. Germline assignment: CDR1 SEHNR and CDR2 FQNEAQ (reference sequence).

This chain connects TRBV4-3 to TRBJ1-3; 9 nucleotides agree with TRBD1. V shed 4 bases and J 0 bases; nucleotides not matched to a gene: 7. From germline, CDR1 is LGHNA and CDR2 YSLEER. The CDR3 is made up of 17 amino acids. The CDR3 loop reads CASSRNRDRVSGNTIYF. CDR3 nucleotides: TGCGCCAGCAGCCGAAACCGGGACAGGGTCTCTGGAAACACCATATATTTT.

This clone was counted only a few times. The chain joins TRBV6-6 to TRBJ1-2, with a possible D match to TRBD1 (6 bases). Germline assignment: CDR1 MNHNY and CDR2 SVGAGI (reference sequence). The CDR3 loop spans 14 amino acids. Trimming cost V 5 bases and J 4 bases, with 14 bases left between them. The CDR3 protein is CASSRGGPIYGYTF. DNA for the CDR3: TGTGCCAGCAGTAGGGGGGGTCCGATCTATGGCTACACCTTC.

The V gene is TRBV7-9, the J gene TRBJ2-5; tentatively, D is TRBD1 (5 bases). Germline V CDR1 and CDR2: SEHNR, FQNEAQ (reference sequence). The CDR3 runs to 14 residues. V was trimmed by 3 bases and J by 6 bases, leaving 14 bases between them. The chain's CDR3 is CASSLNQGMKTQYF. As DNA, the CDR3 is TGTGCCAGCAGCTTGAACCAGGGCATGAAGACCCAGTACTTC. The variable domain in full, with the rest retrieved from reference TRBV7-9 and TRBJ2-5, is DTGVSQNPRHKITKRGQNVTFRCDPISEHNRLYWYRQTLGQGPEFLTYFQNEAQLEKSRLLSDRFSAERPKGSFSTLEIQRTEQGDSAMYLCASSLNQGMKTQYFGPGTRLLVL.

The genes are TRBV5-1 and TRBJ2-7; 8 bases agree with TRBD1. The V segment lost 4 bases and the J segment 2 bases; nucleotides outside the gene matches: 2. The CDR3 consists of 13 residues. Germline V lookup: CDR1 SGHRS, CDR2 YFSETQ. The CDR3 protein is CASSTTGAYEQYF. CDR3 sequence (DNA): TGCGCCAGCAGCACGACAGGGGCCTACGAGCAGTACTTC.